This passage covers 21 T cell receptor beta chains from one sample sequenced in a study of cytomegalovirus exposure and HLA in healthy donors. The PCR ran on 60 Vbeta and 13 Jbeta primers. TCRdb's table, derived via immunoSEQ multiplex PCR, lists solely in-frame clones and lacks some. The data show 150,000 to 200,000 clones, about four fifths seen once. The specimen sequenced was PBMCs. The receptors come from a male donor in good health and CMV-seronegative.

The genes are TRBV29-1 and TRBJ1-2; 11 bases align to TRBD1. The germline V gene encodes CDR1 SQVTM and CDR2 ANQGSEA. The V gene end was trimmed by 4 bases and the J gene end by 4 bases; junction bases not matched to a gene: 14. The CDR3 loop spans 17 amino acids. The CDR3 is CSVGEIGTGGSGYGYTF. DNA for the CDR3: TGCAGCGTTGGGGAAATCGGGACAGGGGGTTCTGGCTATGGCTACACCTTC.

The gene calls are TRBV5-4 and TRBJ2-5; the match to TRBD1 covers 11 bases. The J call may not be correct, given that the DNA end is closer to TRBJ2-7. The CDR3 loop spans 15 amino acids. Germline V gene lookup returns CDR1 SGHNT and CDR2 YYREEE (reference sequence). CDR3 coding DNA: TGTGCCAGCAGCTTGGGGGGACAGGGGGCCTACGAGCAGTACTTC. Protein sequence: CASSLGGQGAYEQYF.

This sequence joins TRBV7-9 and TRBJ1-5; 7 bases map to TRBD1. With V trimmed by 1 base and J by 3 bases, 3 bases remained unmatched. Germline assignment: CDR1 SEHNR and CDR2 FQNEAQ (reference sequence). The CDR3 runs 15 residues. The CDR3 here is CASSLGGQTNQPQHF. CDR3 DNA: TGTGCCAGCAGCTTAGGGGGACAGACCAATCAGCCCCAGCATTTT.

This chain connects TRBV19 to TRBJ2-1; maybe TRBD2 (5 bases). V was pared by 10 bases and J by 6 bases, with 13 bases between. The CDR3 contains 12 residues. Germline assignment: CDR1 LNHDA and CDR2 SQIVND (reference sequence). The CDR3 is CATSTRFNEQFF. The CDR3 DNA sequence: TGTGCCACCAGCACTAGATTCAATGAGCAGTTCTTC.

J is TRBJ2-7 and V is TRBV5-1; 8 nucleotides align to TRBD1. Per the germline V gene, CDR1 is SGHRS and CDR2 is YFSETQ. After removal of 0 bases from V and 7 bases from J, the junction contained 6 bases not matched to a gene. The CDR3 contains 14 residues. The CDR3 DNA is TGCGCCAGCAGCTTGGAGACAGGGGCCAATGAGCAGTACTTC. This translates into CASSLETGANEQYF.

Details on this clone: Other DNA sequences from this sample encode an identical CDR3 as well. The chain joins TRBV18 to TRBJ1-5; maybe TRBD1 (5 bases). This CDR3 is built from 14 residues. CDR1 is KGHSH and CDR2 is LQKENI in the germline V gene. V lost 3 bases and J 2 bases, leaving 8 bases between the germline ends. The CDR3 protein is CASSPGGGNQPQHF. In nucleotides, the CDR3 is TGTGCCAGCTCACCGGGAGGGGGCAATCAGCCCCAGCATTTT.

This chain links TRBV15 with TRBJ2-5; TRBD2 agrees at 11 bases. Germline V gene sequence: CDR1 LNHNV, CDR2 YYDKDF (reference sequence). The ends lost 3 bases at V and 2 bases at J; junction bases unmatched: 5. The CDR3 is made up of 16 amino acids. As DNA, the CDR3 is TGTGCCACCAGCAGTTATACTAGCGGGGGACAAGAGACCCAGTACTTC. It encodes CATSSYTSGGQETQYF.

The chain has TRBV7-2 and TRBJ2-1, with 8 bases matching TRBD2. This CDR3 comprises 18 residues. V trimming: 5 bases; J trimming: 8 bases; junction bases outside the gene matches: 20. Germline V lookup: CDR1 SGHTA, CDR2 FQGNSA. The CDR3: CASSKTGGGAGVLDEQFF. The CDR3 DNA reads TGTGCCAGCAGCAAAACAGGAGGCGGAGCGGGAGTTCTCGATGAGCAGTTCTTC.

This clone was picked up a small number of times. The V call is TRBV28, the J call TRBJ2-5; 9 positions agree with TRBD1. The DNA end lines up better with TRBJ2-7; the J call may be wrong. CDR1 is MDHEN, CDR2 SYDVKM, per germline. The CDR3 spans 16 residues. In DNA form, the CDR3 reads TGTGCCAGCAGGGGGCCTCCGGGACAGGGCTCCTACGAGCAGTACTTC. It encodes CASRGPPGQGSYEQYF.

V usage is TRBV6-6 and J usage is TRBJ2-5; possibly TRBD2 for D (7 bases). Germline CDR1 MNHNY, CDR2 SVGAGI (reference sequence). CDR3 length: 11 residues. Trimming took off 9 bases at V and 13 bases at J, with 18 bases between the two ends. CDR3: CASRGGFFSYF. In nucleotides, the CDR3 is TGTGCCAGTAGGGGGGGGTTTTTTTCGTACTTC.

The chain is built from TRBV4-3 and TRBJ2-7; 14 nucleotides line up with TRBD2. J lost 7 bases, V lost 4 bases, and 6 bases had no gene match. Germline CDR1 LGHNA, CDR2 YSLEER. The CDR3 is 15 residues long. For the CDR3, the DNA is TGCGCCAGCAGCCTCGGACTAGCGGGAGGTCGGGAGCAGTACTTC. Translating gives CASSLGLAGGREQYF.

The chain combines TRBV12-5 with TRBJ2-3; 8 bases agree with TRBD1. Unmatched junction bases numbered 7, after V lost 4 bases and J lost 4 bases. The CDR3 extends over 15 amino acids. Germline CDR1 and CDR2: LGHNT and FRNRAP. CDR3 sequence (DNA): TGTGCTAGTGGTTCTGGACAGGGTGGGGCAGATACGCAGTATTTT. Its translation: CASGSGQGGADTQYF.

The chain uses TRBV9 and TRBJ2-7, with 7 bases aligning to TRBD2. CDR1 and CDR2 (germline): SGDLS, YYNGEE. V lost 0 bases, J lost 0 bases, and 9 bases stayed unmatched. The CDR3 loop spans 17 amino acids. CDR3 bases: TGTGCCAGCAGCGTAGGAGCGGCTAGCGGAAGCTCCTACGAGCAGTACTTC. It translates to CASSVGAASGSSYEQYF.

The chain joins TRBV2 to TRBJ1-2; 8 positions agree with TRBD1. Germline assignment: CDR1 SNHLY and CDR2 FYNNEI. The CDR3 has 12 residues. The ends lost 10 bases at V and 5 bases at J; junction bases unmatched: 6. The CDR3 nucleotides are TGTGCCACCGGACAGGGCCAATATGGCTACACCTTC. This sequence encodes CATGQGQYGYTF. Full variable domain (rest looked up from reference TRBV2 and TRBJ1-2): EPEVTQTPSHQVTQMGQEVILRCVPISNHLYFYWYRQILGQKVEFLVSFYNNEISEKSEIFDDQFSVERPDGSNFTLKIRSTKLEDSAMYFCATGQGQYGYTFGSGTRLTVV.

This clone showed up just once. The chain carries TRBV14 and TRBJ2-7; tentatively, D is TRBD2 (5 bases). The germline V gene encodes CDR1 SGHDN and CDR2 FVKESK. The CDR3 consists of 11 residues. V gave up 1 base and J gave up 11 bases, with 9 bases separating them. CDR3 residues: CASSQGTEKYF. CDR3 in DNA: TGTGCCAGCAGCCAAGGGACTGAAAAGTACTTC.

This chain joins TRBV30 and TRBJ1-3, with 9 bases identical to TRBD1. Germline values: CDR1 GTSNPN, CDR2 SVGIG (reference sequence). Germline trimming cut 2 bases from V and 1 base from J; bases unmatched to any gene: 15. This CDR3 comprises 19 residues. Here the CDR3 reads CAWSRDRVFIHLSGNTIYF. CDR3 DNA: TGTGCCTGGAGTCGGGACAGGGTCTTCATACATCTTTCTGGAAACACCATATATTTT.

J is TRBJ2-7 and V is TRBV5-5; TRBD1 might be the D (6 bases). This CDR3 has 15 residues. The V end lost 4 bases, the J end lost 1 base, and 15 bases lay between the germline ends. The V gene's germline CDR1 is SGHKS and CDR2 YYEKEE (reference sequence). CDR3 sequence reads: CASSPRTAVSYEQYF. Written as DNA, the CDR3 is TGTGCCAGCAGCCCTAGGACAGCCGTATCCTACGAGCAGTACTTC.

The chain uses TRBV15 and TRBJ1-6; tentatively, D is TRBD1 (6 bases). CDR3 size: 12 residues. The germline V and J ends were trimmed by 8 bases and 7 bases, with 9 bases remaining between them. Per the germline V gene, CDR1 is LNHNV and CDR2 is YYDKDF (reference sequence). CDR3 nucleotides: TGTGCCACCGGCACAGGGAATTCACCCCTCCACTTT. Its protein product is CATGTGNSPLHF.

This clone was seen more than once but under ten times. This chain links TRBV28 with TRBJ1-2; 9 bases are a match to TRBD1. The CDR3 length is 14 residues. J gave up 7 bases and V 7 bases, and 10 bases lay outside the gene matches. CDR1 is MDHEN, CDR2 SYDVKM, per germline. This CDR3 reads CASILSGTGSGYTF. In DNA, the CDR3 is TGTGCCAGCATACTCTCCGGGACAGGGTCTGGCTACACCTTC.

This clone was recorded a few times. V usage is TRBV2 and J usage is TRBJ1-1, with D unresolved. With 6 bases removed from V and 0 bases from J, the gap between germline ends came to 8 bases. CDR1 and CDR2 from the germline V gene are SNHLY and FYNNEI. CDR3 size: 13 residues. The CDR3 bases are TGTGCCAGCAGATCCAGGATGAACACTGAAGCTTTCTTT. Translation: CASRSRMNTEAFF.

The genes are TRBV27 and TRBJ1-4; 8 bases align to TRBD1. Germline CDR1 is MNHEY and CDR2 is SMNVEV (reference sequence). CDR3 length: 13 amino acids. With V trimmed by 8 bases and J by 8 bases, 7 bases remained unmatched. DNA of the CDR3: TGTGCCAGCCGGCAGGGGGCATTGGAAAAACTGTTTTTT. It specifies CASRQGALEKLFF.